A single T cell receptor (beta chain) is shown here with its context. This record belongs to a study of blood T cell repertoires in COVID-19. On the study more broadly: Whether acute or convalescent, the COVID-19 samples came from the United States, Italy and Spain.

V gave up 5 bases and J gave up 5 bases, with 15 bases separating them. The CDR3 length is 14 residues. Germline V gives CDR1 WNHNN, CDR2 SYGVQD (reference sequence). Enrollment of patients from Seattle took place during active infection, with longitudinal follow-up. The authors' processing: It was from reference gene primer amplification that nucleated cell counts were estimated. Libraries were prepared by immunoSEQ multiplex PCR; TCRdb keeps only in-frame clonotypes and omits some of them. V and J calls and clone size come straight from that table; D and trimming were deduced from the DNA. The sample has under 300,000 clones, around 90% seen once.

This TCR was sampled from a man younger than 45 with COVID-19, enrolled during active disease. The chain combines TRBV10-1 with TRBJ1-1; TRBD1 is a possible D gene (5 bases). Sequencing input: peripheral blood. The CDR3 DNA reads TGCGCCAGCAGTTCGTCAGGGCGGGGGACTGAAGCTTTCTTT. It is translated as CASSSSGRGTEAFF.